A few counts support the clone carrying this T cell receptor (beta chain). This entry comes from a study of blood T cells in healthy people across ages. The CDR3 spans 12 residues. CDR1 DFQATT and CDR2 SNEGSKA come from the germline V gene (reference sequence). Primers used in a second PCR of roughly 6 to 11 cycles were a sample-barcoded 5' primer and a J-beta primer mix. TCRdb re-called the 5' RACE reads through MiXCR, storing one row per CDR3 protein. The sample comprises under 950,000 distinct CDR3 sequences, 20% to 25% of which are singletons, and approximately 20% rests with the top ten. The clonotype originates from a man aged 65 to 85 in good health. The chain recombines TRBV20-1 with TRBJ2-5; the match to TRBD2 covers 8 bases. The DNA end favors TRBJ2-1, so the J call may be wrong. Material for sequencing was blood. The CDR3 loop is CSAPRLANEQFF. The DNA of the CDR3 is TGCAGTGCGCCCCGACTAGCGAATGAGCAGTTCTTC.